A single sample is the source of the 30 T cell receptor beta chains below, sequenced in a study of shared clonotypes between healthy human individuals. Positive CCR7 selection of CD45RO-negative cells yielded the naive CD8 cells, and terminally differentiated effector memory CD45RA+ cells were excluded. Sequencing was performed with immunoSEQ multiplex PCR; in TCRdb, only in-frame clones are kept and a portion is missing. Of 2 million to 2.5 million clones listed, 90% to 95% are singletons. Specimen: naive CD8+ T cells from PBMCs. The source is a man aged 18 to 29 in good health. Some clones in this sample may be carry-over from other donors' samples.

The V and J genes are TRBV4-1 and TRBJ1-5; possibly TRBD1 for D (6 bases). The CDR3 is made up of 16 amino acids. V was clipped by 3 bases and J by 0 bases, with 12 bases between them. Germline V lookup: CDR1 MGHRA, CDR2 YSYEKL. Here the CDR3 reads CASSQGAGGSNQPQHF. Here the CDR3 DNA reads TGCGCCAGCAGCCAGGGGGCGGGGGGTAGCAATCAGCCCCAGCATTTT.

The rearrangement uses TRBV6-1 and TRBJ2-2, with TRBD2 matching 9 bases. Trimming removed 4 bases from V and 6 bases from J; junction bases left unmatched: 6. The CDR3 length is 15 residues. Germline V gene data show CDR1 as MNHNS and CDR2 as SASEGT. CDR3 DNA: TGTGCCAGCAGTGGTAGCGGGAGCGGCGCCGGGGAGCTGTTTTTT. This codes for CASSGSGSGAGELFF.

This clone was recorded once. J is TRBJ2-2 and V is TRBV27; 9 bases agree with TRBD2. The V gene end was trimmed by 1 base and the J gene end by 4 bases; junction bases not matched to a gene: 10. The germline CDR1 and CDR2 sequences are MNHEY and SMNVEV (reference sequence). The CDR3 length is 18 residues. The CDR3: CASSLYGGRAAFTGELFF. The CDR3 coding sequence is TGTGCCAGCAGTTTATATGGCGGGAGGGCGGCGTTCACCGGGGAGCTGTTTTTT.

The chain recombines TRBV7-2 with TRBJ2-7; no firm D call. Trimming took off 3 bases at V and 0 bases at J, with 6 bases between the two ends. Germline V gene lookup returns CDR1 SGHTA and CDR2 FQGNSA. This CDR3 comprises 13 residues. The CDR3 spells CASSLSGSYEQYF. The CDR3 DNA reads TGTGCCAGCAGCTTGTCGGGCTCCTACGAGCAGTACTTC. The whole variable domain, filled in from reference TRBV7-2 and TRBJ2-7, reads GAGVSQSPSNKVTEKGKDVELRCDPISGHTALYWYRQSLGQGLEFLIYFQGNSAPDKSGLPSDRFSAERTGGSVSTLTIQRTQQEDSAVYLCASSLSGSYEQYFGPGTRLTVT.

In this sample, this clone turned up a few times. The rearrangement links TRBV9 to TRBJ2-1; 7 positions match TRBD2. The CDR3 has 16 amino acids. J was trimmed by 7 bases and V by 3 bases; bases with no gene match: 13. Germline V gene data show CDR1 as SGDLS and CDR2 as YYNGEE. The CDR3 sequence is CASSASLRERRNEQFF. The CDR3 DNA is TGTGCCAGCAGCGCCTCCTTGCGGGAGAGGAGGAATGAGCAGTTCTTC.

The chain has TRBV9 and TRBJ1-5; 7 bases map to TRBD1. Germline CDR1 SGDLS, CDR2 YYNGEE. The ends lost 3 bases at V and 7 bases at J; junction bases unmatched: 10. The CDR3 sequence is 15 residues long. CDR3 nucleotides: TGTGCCAGCAGCGAATTTACAGGGGCCGGCCAGCCCCAGCATTTT. Protein product: CASSEFTGAGQPQHF.

This clone was detected once. The J gene is TRBJ1-1, the V gene TRBV29-1, with a weak D call TRBD1 (6 bases). The CDR3 extends over 15 amino acids. Trimming took off 4 bases at V and 2 bases at J, with 17 bases between the two ends. Germline V gives CDR1 SQVTM, CDR2 ANQGSEA. This chain's CDR3 is CSVGWEGVLNTEAFF. In nucleotides, the CDR3 is TGCAGCGTTGGATGGGAGGGGGTATTAAACACTGAAGCTTTCTTT.

Only a few counts were recorded for this clone. The sample holds other DNA sequences that translate to the same CDR3. V usage is TRBV6-5 and J usage is TRBJ1-1; TRBD1 is a possible D gene (5 bases). Trimming took 6 bases from V and 0 from J, leaving 11 bases between them. CDR1 and CDR2 (germline): MNHEY, SVGAGI. This CDR3 is built from 14 residues. CDR3: CASRLGRLNTEAFF. CDR3 nucleotide sequence: TGTGCCAGCAGACTGGGACGGTTGAACACTGAAGCTTTCTTT.

This chain links TRBV9 with TRBJ2-1, with 11 bases fitting TRBD2. The CDR3 length is 16 residues. Germline values: CDR1 SGDLS, CDR2 YYNGEE. The V gene end was trimmed by 2 bases and the J gene end by 5 bases; junction bases not matched to a gene: 6. CDR3 sequence reads: CASSVSGRALDNEQFF. For the CDR3, the DNA is TGTGCCAGCAGCGTTAGCGGGAGGGCCCTCGACAATGAGCAGTTCTTC.

CDR3 sequence: CASSQEWASGEFTDTQYF. The CDR3 region has the DNA TGCGCCAGCAGCCAAGAATGGGCTAGCGGGGAGTTCACAGATACGCAGTATTTT. The chain is built from TRBV4-3 and TRBJ2-3, with 9 bases lining up with TRBD2. Per the germline V gene, CDR1 is LGHNA and CDR2 is YSLEER. The CDR3 consists of 18 residues. J gave up 2 bases and V 0 bases, and 9 bases lay outside the gene matches.

The gene calls are TRBV10-2 and TRBJ1-1; D unresolved. V dropped 6 bases and J dropped 2 bases, with 22 bases sitting between them. Germline CDR1 reads WSHSY; CDR2 reads SAAADI. The CDR3 extends over 17 amino acids. The CDR3 region is CASSQEVGWHSNTEAFF. The DNA of the CDR3 is TGCGCCAGCAGCCAAGAGGTAGGGTGGCATTCCAACACTGAAGCTTTCTTT.

The V gene is TRBV27, the J gene TRBJ2-7; D gene unclear. The CDR3 contains 14 residues. Germline loops: CDR1 MNHEY, CDR2 SMNVEV (reference sequence). The V end lost 3 bases, the J end lost 6 bases, and 15 bases lay between the germline ends. CDR3 nucleotide sequence: TGTGCCAGCAGTTTTGGGATAGTGGGCTCCGAGCAGTACTTC. Its protein product is CASSFGIVGSEQYF.

The rearrangement links TRBV5-5 to TRBJ2-5, with TRBD1 matching 7 bases. This CDR3 is 15 amino acids long. The trim removed 2 bases at V and 1 base at J, leaving 5 bases unmatched. In germline, CDR1 is SGHKS, CDR2 YYEKEE (reference sequence). CDR3 amino acids: CASSFRPGGQETQYF. The CDR3 region has the DNA TGTGCCAGCAGCTTTAGGCCAGGGGGCCAAGAGACCCAGTACTTC.

Only a few counts were recorded for this clone. The J gene is TRBJ2-1, the V gene TRBV6-6, with D hard to call. V lost 11 bases to trimming and J lost 2 bases, with 10 bases between them. The germline V gene has CDR1 MNHNY and CDR2 SVGAGI (reference sequence). CDR3 length: 12 amino acids. The CDR3 loop is CAGTSTYNEQFF. CDR3 in DNA: TGTGCCGGTACTTCAACCTACAATGAGCAGTTCTTC.

J is TRBJ2-7 and V is TRBV29-1; 7 bases match TRBD1. CDR3 length: 13 residues. The germline CDR1 and CDR2 sequences are SQVTM and ANQGSEA. Trimming took 7 bases from V and 0 from J; bases not matched to a gene: 6. CDR3: CSARQGSSYEQYF. The CDR3 DNA reads TGCAGCGCAAGACAGGGAAGCTCCTACGAGCAGTACTTC.

This sequence joins TRBV6-5 and TRBJ2-5; possible D gene TRBD2, 6 bases. CDR1 is MNHEY and CDR2 is SVGAGI in the germline V gene. The CDR3 contains 15 residues. V was shortened by 2 bases and J by 1 base, with 11 bases between the two germline ends. The chain's CDR3 is CASSYGGTRQETQYF. The CDR3 nucleotides read TGTGCCAGCAGTTACGGCGGGACCCGCCAAGAGACCCAGTACTTC.

In this sample, this clone turned up a few times. This sequence joins TRBV9 and TRBJ1-4; no clear D gene. CDR3 length: 15 residues. Trimming pared 3 bases from V and 6 bases from J, leaving 15 bases between. CDR1 is SGDLS, CDR2 YYNGEE, per germline. CDR3: CASSGGPARDEKLFF. The CDR3 DNA is TGTGCCAGCAGCGGCGGGCCAGCTAGGGATGAAAAACTGTTTTTT.

This chain connects TRBV25-1 to TRBJ2-1; no clear D gene. V shed 3 bases and J shed 9 bases, with 12 bases lying between them. CDR1 and CDR2 (germline): MGHDK, SYGVNS. The CDR3 has 13 residues. Here the CDR3 DNA reads TGTGCCAGCAGTGACACTTGGGGAAGTGAGCAGTTCTTC. This encodes CASSDTWGSEQFF.

This clone was observed a single time. Here the CDR3 DNA reads TGTGCCAGCAGACCCGGACAGGCCGTTGAAGCTTTCTTT. Translation gives CASRPGQAVEAFF. V gene TRBV6-5 combines with J gene TRBJ1-1; TRBD1 matches at 7 bases. Germline loops: CDR1 MNHEY, CDR2 SVGAGI. The V gene end was trimmed by 6 bases and the J gene end by 7 bases; junction bases not matched to a gene: 8. This CDR3 contains 13 residues.

This sequence joins TRBV9 and TRBJ2-7, with 7 bases identical to TRBD1. Unmatched junction bases numbered 5, after V lost 2 bases and J lost 0 bases. CDR3 length: 15 residues. Germline V CDR1 and CDR2: SGDLS, YYNGEE. This CDR3 reads CASSVNGDSSYEQYF. As DNA, the CDR3 is TGTGCCAGCAGCGTTAATGGGGACAGCTCCTACGAGCAGTACTTC.

The chain couples TRBV5-1 to TRBJ2-7; D might be TRBD1 or TRBD2, each matching 5 bases. Germline loops: CDR1 SGHRS, CDR2 YFSETQ. The CDR3 consists of 15 residues. The V end lost 2 bases, the J end lost 3 bases, and 15 bases lay between the germline ends. Written as DNA, the CDR3 is TGCGCCAGCAGCTTAACCAGGGAGATCAACTACGAGCAGTACTTC. This codes for CASSLTREINYEQYF.

A single count supports this clone. This chain uses TRBV19 with TRBJ1-5; the match to TRBD1 covers 7 bases. The CDR3 runs 16 residues. Germline V gene data show CDR1 as LNHDA and CDR2 as SQIVND (reference sequence). With 5 bases clipped from V and 4 bases from J, the junction kept 11 bases outside the gene matches. CDR3 residues: CASSVLRDSRNQPQHF. CDR3 bases: TGTGCCAGTAGTGTCCTCCGGGACAGCCGAAATCAGCCCCAGCATTTT.

The chain links TRBV7-2 to TRBJ1-2; TRBD1 might be the D (5 bases). CDR3 length: 18 amino acids. Between the trimmed V and J ends, which lost 1 base and 1 base, there was a span of 19 bases. The germline CDR1 and CDR2 sequences are SGHTA and FQGNSA. CDR3 loop: CASSLGGLPGPGNYGYTF. CDR3 nucleotides: TGTGCCAGCAGCTTAGGAGGGTTGCCGGGGCCCGGTAACTATGGCTACACCTTC. Filled out from reference TRBV7-2 and TRBJ1-2, the complete variable domain reads GAGVSQSPSNKVTEKGKDVELRCDPISGHTALYWYRQSLGQGLEFLIYFQGNSAPDKSGLPSDRFSAERTGGSVSTLTIQRTQQEDSAVYLCASSLGGLPGPGNYGYTFGSGTRLTVV.

The chain carries TRBV29-1 and TRBJ2-7; TRBD2 aligns across 8 bases. CDR3 length equals 13 residues. With 6 bases clipped from V and 4 bases from J, the junction kept 8 bases outside the gene matches. Germline CDR1 is SQVTM and CDR2 is ANQGSEA. The CDR3 region has the DNA TGCAGCGTAACGGCAGCGGGGGCTTACGAGCAGTACTTC. This codes for CSVTAAGAYEQYF.

The V call is TRBV28, the J call TRBJ2-7, with 12 bases aligning to TRBD2. Losses at the gene ends were 4 bases for V and 2 bases for J; bases not matched to a gene: 9. The CDR3 spans 17 residues. Germline assignment: CDR1 MDHEN and CDR2 SYDVKM. The CDR3 DNA is TGTGCCAGCAGTTCGCCAAAATGGACTAGCGGGACCTACGAGCAGTACTTC. It codes for CASSSPKWTSGTYEQYF.

The chain employs TRBV28 and TRBJ2-7; TRBD1 matches at 8 bases. Germline V gives CDR1 MDHEN, CDR2 SYDVKM. The CDR3 consists of 16 residues. V trimming: 2 bases; J trimming: 2 bases; junction bases outside the gene matches: 8. Here the CDR3 DNA reads TGTGCCAGCAGTTTACTCGGGGGACAGGTGCCCTACGAGCAGTACTTC. This codes for CASSLLGGQVPYEQYF.

The chain is built from TRBV5-1 and TRBJ2-1; D gene unclear. The CDR3 has 17 residues. Trimming cost V 0 bases and J 0 bases, with 13 bases left between them. Germline values: CDR1 SGHRS, CDR2 YFSETQ. CDR3 coding DNA: TGCGCCAGCAGCTTGGTATCCGGGCCGAGCTCCTACAATGAGCAGTTCTTC. Translating it yields CASSLVSGPSSYNEQFF.

The V call is TRBV11-2, the J call TRBJ1-3; D is unresolved. Germline lookup yields CDR1 SGHAT and CDR2 FQNNGV. Trimming shortened V by 1 base and J by 0 bases, and 10 bases separated the two germline ends. CDR3 length equals 16 residues. In DNA form, the CDR3 reads TGTGCCAGCAGCTTAGTGGGGAGCCCCTCTGGAAACACCATATATTTT. It encodes CASSLVGSPSGNTIYF.

V usage is TRBV27 and J usage is TRBJ2-7, with 9 bases identical to TRBD1. CDR1 is MNHEY and CDR2 is SMNVEV in the germline V gene (reference sequence). CDR3 length: 14 residues. Losses at the gene ends were 5 bases for V and 2 bases for J; bases not matched to a gene: 4. The chain's CDR3 is CASSAWTGAYEQYF. The CDR3 DNA sequence: TGTGCCAGCAGTGCTTGGACAGGGGCCTACGAGCAGTACTTC.

This chain links TRBV7-9 with TRBJ2-1, with 8 bases matching TRBD2. The V gene's germline CDR1 is SEHNR and CDR2 FQNEAQ (reference sequence). The CDR3 contains 17 residues. V was clipped by 3 bases and J by 4 bases; unmatched bases: 11. This CDR3 is CASSLPSRLALYNEQFF. Here the CDR3 DNA reads TGTGCCAGCAGCTTGCCGTCCAGACTAGCGTTGTACAATGAGCAGTTCTTC.